The 26 T cell receptor beta chains given below trace back to one sample, sequenced in a study of cytomegalovirus exposure and HLA in healthy donors. The PCR had 60 Vbeta and 13 Jbeta primers. Clones were read by immunoSEQ multiplex PCR, and TCRdb kept only the in-frame ones, dropping some. Found here are 100,000 to 150,000 clones, over 75% of them singletons; the top ten hold 4% to 5%. Specimen: PBMCs. Receptors were obtained from a male donor in good health and CMV-seropositive.

The rearrangement uses TRBV5-1 and TRBJ1-1; 8 bases are shared with TRBD1. Germline V gene lookup returns CDR1 SGHRS and CDR2 YFSETQ. This CDR3 region has 14 residues. V was clipped by 5 bases and J by 1 base; unmatched bases: 4. CDR3 sequence (DNA): TGCGCCAGCAGTTGGGGACAGGAGAACACTGAAGCTTTCTTT. Encoded protein: CASSWGQENTEAFF.

By sample fraction, this clone is medium-sized. V is TRBV15 and J is TRBJ1-1; 7 bases match TRBD1. This CDR3 region has 13 residues. V was pared by 11 bases and J by 2 bases, with 8 bases of the junction left unmatched. In germline, CDR1 is LNHNV, CDR2 YYDKDF (reference sequence). CDR3 amino acids: CASNTGDNTEAFF. The CDR3 DNA is TGTGCCTCCAACACAGGGGACAACACTGAAGCTTTCTTT.

This sequence joins TRBV7-3 and TRBJ1-2; D is uncertain. The V gene lost 0 bases and the J gene lost 6 bases, with 8 bases spanning the gap. The CDR3 is made up of 13 amino acids. Germline assignment: CDR1 SGHTA and CDR2 FQGTGA. CDR3 coding DNA: TGTGCCAGCAGCTTAACTGGAGGGAATGGCTACACCTTC. Translating it yields CASSLTGGNGYTF.

With respect to this clone: The junction and the germline gene differ at one end; a read error may be behind it. The genes are TRBV28 and TRBJ2-2, with unresolved D. The germline V gene has CDR1 MDHEN and CDR2 SYDVKM. The CDR3 length is 15 residues. CDR3 region: CASSLYSLNTEELFF. CDR3 DNA sequence: TGTGCCAGCAGTTTATACAGCTTGAACACCGAGGAGCTGTTTTTT.

This clone was counted only a few times. The rearrangement joins TRBV29-1 to TRBJ2-3, with 9 nucleotides matching TRBD1. J was trimmed by 6 bases and V by 6 bases; bases with no gene match: 13. This CDR3 is 15 amino acids long. Germline V gives CDR1 SQVTM, CDR2 ANQGSEA. Here the CDR3 reads CSVTPGTGLGDTQYF. The CDR3 nucleotides are TGCAGCGTCACCCCCGGGACAGGGCTAGGGGATACGCAGTATTTT.

The chain is built from TRBV2 and TRBJ2-7, with 7 bases identical to TRBD1. The CDR3 is 14 residues long. Germline V gives CDR1 SNHLY, CDR2 FYNNEI. Trimming cost V 7 bases and J 5 bases; bases outside gene matches: 11. The CDR3 region has the DNA TGTGCCAGCACCTCGGGACAGCGAGGGGACGAGCAGTACTTC. This sequence encodes CASTSGQRGDEQYF.

The chain is built from TRBV7-9 and TRBJ2-5, with 8 positions matching TRBD1. The end of the DNA fits TRBJ2-7 better, so the J call may be wrong. CDR1 is SEHNR and CDR2 is FQNEAQ in the germline V gene (reference sequence). The CDR3 contains 13 residues. CDR3 region: CASSWTGLYEQYF. In DNA form, the CDR3 reads TGTGCCAGCAGCTGGACAGGGCTCTACGAGCAGTACTTC.

The chain carries TRBV19 and TRBJ2-1; 9 positions agree with TRBD1. V shed 7 bases, J shed 6 bases, and the junction held 10 bases outside the gene matches. Germline V CDR1 and CDR2: LNHDA, SQIVND (reference sequence). The CDR3 runs to 15 residues. CDR3 sequence: CASTLDRDRANEQFF. The CDR3 DNA follows: TGTGCCAGTACGTTGGACCGGGACAGGGCCAATGAGCAGTTCTTC. The variable domain in full, with the rest retrieved from reference TRBV19 and TRBJ2-1, is DGGITQSPKYLFRKEGQNVTLSCEQNLNHDAMYWYRQDPGQGLRLIYYSQIVNDFQKGDIAEGYSVSREKKESFPLTVTSAQKNPTAFYLCASTLDRDRANEQFFGPGTRLTVL.

V is TRBV10-3 and J is TRBJ1-2, with 7 bases fitting TRBD1. Germline trimming cut 4 bases from V and 3 bases from J; bases unmatched to any gene: 8. This CDR3 region has 15 residues. Germline CDR1 and CDR2: ENHRY and SYGVKD. The CDR3 DNA sequence: TGTGCCATCAGTGTGATAGACAGGGATGACTATGGCTACACCTTC. Translating gives CAISVIDRDDYGYTF.

To note about this clone: Germline and junction disagree at one end, which may indicate a read error. V is TRBV27 and J is TRBJ2-6, with D maybe TRBD1 (5 bases). CDR1 and CDR2 (germline): MNHEY, SMNVEV (reference sequence). This CDR3 region has 15 residues. CDR3 sequence reads: CASSPLSSGANGLTF. The DNA for the CDR3 is TGTGCCAGCAGTCCCCTAAGCTCTGGGGCCAACGGCCTGACTTTC.

The chain uses TRBV9 and TRBJ1-4; weak D call: TRBD1 (5 bases). Germline V gene sequence: CDR1 SGDLS, CDR2 YYNGEE. The CDR3 is made up of 14 amino acids. V lost 3 bases and J lost 11, with 17 bases in between. In DNA form, the CDR3 reads TGTGCCAGCAGCGAGGGTGGTGGGGCCACCAAACTGTTTTTT. As protein: CASSEGGGATKLFF.

This chain links TRBV7-6 with TRBJ2-2, with 9 bases matching TRBD2. The J segment lost 5 bases and the V segment lost 0 bases, leaving 4 bases of the junction unmatched. Germline V CDR1 and CDR2: SGHVS, FNYEAQ. CDR3 length: 16 residues. DNA of the CDR3: TGTGCCAGCAGCTTAGCTAGCGGGAGAGGAACCGGGGAGCTGTTTTTT. It yields the protein CASSLASGRGTGELFF.

The rearrangement joins TRBV7-2 to TRBJ1-1; possibly TRBD1 for D (5 bases). Germline-derived CDR1 and CDR2 are SGHTA and FQGNSA. The CDR3 loop spans 17 amino acids. V shed 3 bases and J shed 0 bases, with 17 bases lying between them. CDR3 protein: CASSFYRRGRVNTEAFF. CDR3 bases: TGTGCCAGCAGCTTCTATCGGAGGGGCAGAGTGAACACTGAAGCTTTCTTT.

The J gene is TRBJ2-3, the V gene TRBV7-6; 10 bases are a match to TRBD2. CDR1 SGHVS and CDR2 FNYEAQ come from the germline V gene. V was pared by 1 base and J by 1 base, with 5 bases of the junction left unmatched. The CDR3 consists of 17 residues. The CDR3 DNA sequence: TGTGCCAGCAGCTTAGGTCTAGCGGGAGCACGCACAGATACGCAGTATTTT. This gives the protein CASSLGLAGARTDTQYF.

This clone was detected a few times. This rearrangement joins TRBV9 to TRBJ2-3; 7 bases are a match to TRBD2. Germline V gene lookup returns CDR1 SGDLS and CDR2 YYNGEE. This CDR3 has 17 amino acids. Trimming took 0 bases from V and 0 from J; bases not matched to a gene: 7. For the CDR3, the DNA is TGTGCCAGCAGCGTAGCGGTGCTAGCGGCTAGCACAGATACGCAGTATTTT. Residues: CASSVAVLAASTDTQYF.

The chain is built from TRBV2 and TRBJ2-7, with TRBD2 matching 9 bases. In germline, CDR1 is SNHLY, CDR2 FYNNEI. This CDR3 comprises 18 residues. The V and J ends lost 0 bases and 6 bases, in that order; junction bases with no gene match: 15. CDR3 amino acids: CASSEAGLAGKISGEQYF. CDR3 bases: TGTGCCAGCAGTGAAGCGGGGCTAGCGGGAAAGATTTCAGGCGAGCAGTACTTC.

This sequence joins TRBV15 and TRBJ1-4, with 7 nucleotides matching TRBD1. Trimming removed 1 base from V and 5 bases from J; junction bases left unmatched: 4. Germline V CDR1 and CDR2: LNHNV, YYDKDF (reference sequence). The CDR3 totals 15 residues. The CDR3 DNA reads as TGTGCCACCAGCAGAGGTACAGGGGAGAATGAAAAACTGTTTTTT. Its translation: CATSRGTGENEKLFF.

The chain has TRBV5-1 and TRBJ2-2, with 8 bases identical to TRBD2. Trimming at V came to 2 bases and at J to 3 bases, leaving 6 bases not matched to a gene. The CDR3 loop spans 16 amino acids. Germline CDR1 reads SGHRS; CDR2 reads YFSETQ. CDR3 residues: CASSLPGGGDTGELFF. CDR3 DNA: TGCGCCAGCAGCTTACCCGGGGGGGGAGACACCGGGGAGCTGTTTTTT.

V gene TRBV28 combines with J gene TRBJ1-2; 9 bases are shared with TRBD1. The J segment lost 4 bases and the V segment lost 4 bases, leaving 7 bases of the junction unmatched. The CDR3 is 15 amino acids. CDR1 and CDR2 from the germline V gene are MDHEN and SYDVKM. CDR3 in amino acids: CASSSPGTGSYGYTF. For the CDR3, the DNA is TGTGCCAGCAGTTCACCCGGGACAGGGTCCTATGGCTACACCTTC.

The J gene is TRBJ1-5, the V gene TRBV5-6; TRBD1 is a possible D gene (5 bases). Germline CDR1 reads SGHDT; CDR2 reads YYEEEE. This CDR3 has 15 amino acids. Trimming stripped 0 bases from V and 6 bases from J, with 13 bases between. Written as DNA, the CDR3 is TGTGCCAGCAGCTTGGGGCCAGGGAAAGGTCAGCCCCAGCATTTT. The encoded protein is CASSLGPGKGQPQHF.

The chain uses TRBV5-6 and TRBJ1-1; 10 nucleotides match TRBD1. J gave up 1 base and V 3 bases, and 3 bases lay outside the gene matches. Germline values: CDR1 SGHDT, CDR2 YYEEEE. This CDR3 has 15 residues. CDR3 residues: CASSWDRGQNTEAFF. CDR3 nucleotide sequence: TGTGCCAGCAGCTGGGACAGGGGCCAGAACACTGAAGCTTTCTTT.

The chain combines TRBV6-5 with TRBJ2-7; D may be TRBD1 (5 bases). The ends were cut back, 5 bases at V and 9 bases at J, with 20 bases in the middle. The CDR3 sequence is 14 residues long. The germline CDR1 and CDR2 sequences are MNHEY and SVGAGI. The CDR3 sequence: CASSPQIGVPGQYF. Here the CDR3 DNA reads TGTGCCAGCAGTCCCCAAATAGGGGTACCCGGGCAGTACTTC.

The chain has TRBV19 and TRBJ1-5, with TRBD1 matching over 9 bases. There are 15 residues in the CDR3. Trimming cost V 2 bases and J 3 bases; bases outside gene matches: 2. Germline CDR1 and CDR2: LNHDA and SQIVND (reference sequence). Here the CDR3 reads CASSIRTGDNQPQHF. CDR3 nucleotides: TGTGCCAGTAGTATAAGGACAGGGGACAATCAGCCCCAGCATTTT.

A few counts support this clone. The chain joins TRBV5-1 to TRBJ2-3; D unclear. CDR1 is SGHRS, CDR2 YFSETQ, per germline. This CDR3 region has 14 residues. Trimming removed 4 bases from V and 0 bases from J, with 9 bases in between. CDR3 sequence reads: CASSPTQSTDTQYF. As DNA, the CDR3 is TGCGCCAGCAGCCCCACTCAAAGCACAGATACGCAGTATTTT.

In its sample, this clone was seen once. This rearrangement joins TRBV6-5 to TRBJ2-7; the D gene is possibly TRBD2 (5 bases). CDR3 length: 16 residues. Germline CDR1 and CDR2: MNHEY and SVGAGI. Trimming pared 2 bases from V and 3 bases from J, leaving 17 bases between. Here the CDR3 reads CASSYLRSSGGYEQYF. The CDR3 DNA follows: TGTGCCAGCAGTTACCTTCGTTCGAGCGGAGGCTACGAGCAGTACTTC.

The V gene is TRBV19, the J gene TRBJ1-4; D uncertain. CDR3 length equals 13 residues. From germline, CDR1 is LNHDA and CDR2 SQIVND (reference sequence). V gave up 3 bases and J gave up 5 bases, with 7 bases separating them. The CDR3 nucleotides are TGTGCCAGTAGTATTTTCCGGAATGAAAAACTGTTTTTT. The encoded protein is CASSIFRNEKLFF.